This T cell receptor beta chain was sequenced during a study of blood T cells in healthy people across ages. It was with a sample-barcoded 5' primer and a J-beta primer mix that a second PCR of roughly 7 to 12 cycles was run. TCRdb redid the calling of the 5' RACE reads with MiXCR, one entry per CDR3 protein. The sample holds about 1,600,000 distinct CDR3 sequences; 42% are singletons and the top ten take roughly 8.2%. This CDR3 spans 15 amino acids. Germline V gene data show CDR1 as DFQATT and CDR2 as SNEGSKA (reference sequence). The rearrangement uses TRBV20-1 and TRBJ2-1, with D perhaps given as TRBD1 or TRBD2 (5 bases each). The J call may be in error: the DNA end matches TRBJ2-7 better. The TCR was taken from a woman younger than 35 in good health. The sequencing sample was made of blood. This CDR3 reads CSAKPGTFSYNEQYF. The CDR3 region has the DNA TGCAGTGCAAAGCCCGGGACCTTCTCCTACAATGAGCAGTACTTC.